Each of the 11 T cell receptor beta chains below was sequenced from the same sample in a study of beta chain features in type 1 diabetes. The study, taken as a whole, reports: Shortening that was moderate but significant affected the TCRB CDR3s of Type 1 diabetes patients in all four CD4+ subsets.

No antigen has been identified for these receptors. The sequenced template was cDNA made from the entire isolated RNA. Profiling relied on immunoSEQ multiplex PCR, and the TCRdb table lists in-frame clones only, not all of them. The data hold more than 250,000 clones, with around 21% observed a single time. The specimen was naive CD4+ T cells from blood. The source of these receptors is a woman aged 40 to 55 with type 1 diabetes.

This chain connects TRBV28 to TRBJ1-6; 8 bases match TRBD1. J was trimmed by 6 bases and V by 4 bases; bases with no gene match: 5. This CDR3 region has 15 residues. Germline CDR1 MDHEN, CDR2 SYDVKM. CDR3 residues: CASSSRTGTNSPLHF. The DNA of the CDR3 is TGTGCCAGCAGTTCAAGGACAGGGACTAATTCACCCCTCCACTTT. Full variable domain (outside the CDR3, taken from reference TRBV28 and TRBJ1-6): DVKVTQSSRYLVKRTGEKVFLECVQDMDHENMFWYRQDPGLGLRLIYFSYDVKMKEKGDIPEGYSVSREKKERFSLILESASTNQTSMYLCASSSRTGTNSPLHFGNGTRLTVT.

This clone was seen a few times. The chain carries TRBV2 and TRBJ2-4, with D unresolved. The CDR3 consists of 12 residues. CDR1 and CDR2 from the germline V gene are SNHLY and FYNNEI. Deletions cut 5 bases from V and 9 bases from J, with 11 bases between. The CDR3 spells CASSSAGGIQYF. As DNA, the CDR3 is TGTGCCAGCAGTTCGGCCGGCGGCATTCAGTACTTC.

The chain recombines TRBV14 with TRBJ2-3; perhaps TRBD2 as D (6 bases). Trimming took 4 bases from V and 9 from J, leaving 8 bases between them. Germline V gives CDR1 SGHDN, CDR2 FVKESK. The CDR3 is 11 residues long. The CDR3 DNA follows: TGTGCCAGCAGCCCGGGGGACACGCAGTATTTT. Its translation is CASSPGDTQYF.

The chain combines TRBV7-8 with TRBJ2-3; possibly TRBD1 for D (5 bases). The V end lost 2 bases, the J end lost 3 bases, and 18 bases lay between the germline ends. CDR1 SGHVS and CDR2 FQNEAQ come from the germline V gene. The CDR3 runs to 17 residues. Written as DNA, the CDR3 is TGTGCCAGCAGCTTAAAAAGGGGCCCTTTTCGTACAGATACGCAGTATTTT. It is translated as CASSLKRGPFRTDTQYF.

This clone has just a few counts. V usage is TRBV13 and J usage is TRBJ1-2, with 9 bases fitting TRBD1. V gave up 8 bases and J gave up 7 bases; unmatched junction bases: 11. CDR3 length equals 14 residues. Germline values: CDR1 PRHDT, CDR2 FYEKMQ (reference sequence). CDR3: CASCQGVGQGGYTF. CDR3 nucleotides: TGTGCCAGCTGCCAGGGGGTGGGACAGGGTGGCTACACCTTC.

This clone was picked up a small number of times. V gene TRBV7-3 combines with J gene TRBJ2-2; maybe TRBD2 (6 bases). Germline values: CDR1 SGHTA, CDR2 FQGTGA. The CDR3 consists of 13 residues. V lost 4 bases, J lost 7 bases, and 10 bases lay in between. CDR3 in amino acids: CASSSTSYGELFF. CDR3 coding DNA: TGTGCCAGCAGCTCCACTAGCTACGGGGAGCTGTTTTTT.

The chain employs TRBV25-1 and TRBJ1-4; unclear D gene. Looked up from germline, CDR1 is MGHDK and CDR2 is SYGVNS. V shed 0 bases and J shed 4 bases, with 9 bases lying between them. This CDR3 region has 15 residues. In DNA, the CDR3 is TGTGCCAGCAGTGAATATCGCACAGTTAATGAAAAACTGTTTTTT. Translated: CASSEYRTVNEKLFF.

This chain links TRBV7-2 with TRBJ1-4, with D maybe TRBD1 (6 bases). Looked up from germline, CDR1 is SGHTA and CDR2 is FQGNSA. This CDR3 has 12 amino acids. Trimming removed 5 bases at V and 12 bases at J, with 13 bases between. The CDR3 coding sequence is TGTGCCAGCAGCGCGCAGGGGAGGGAACTGTTTTTT. It is translated as CASSAQGRELFF.

The V call is TRBV9, the J call TRBJ2-7; D possibly corresponds to TRBD1 (5 bases). The germline CDR1 and CDR2 sequences are SGDLS and YYNGEE. V lost 0 bases and J 4 bases, leaving 14 bases between the germline ends. The CDR3 spans 15 residues. CDR3 sequence reads: CASSVAGLVGYEQYF. The CDR3 DNA reads as TGTGCCAGCAGCGTAGCAGGGCTAGTCGGGTACGAGCAGTACTTC.

The chain uses TRBV29-1 and TRBJ1-1; tentatively, D is TRBD1 (5 bases). V shed 5 bases and J shed 1 base, with 11 bases lying between them. Germline CDR1 reads SQVTM; CDR2 reads ANQGSEA. CDR3 length: 13 amino acids. CDR3 protein: CSVRADRNTEAFF. The CDR3 DNA sequence: TGCAGCGTTCGAGCCGACAGGAACACTGAAGCTTTCTTT.

This clone has just a few counts. The chain uses TRBV5-4 and TRBJ2-5, with 9 bases lining up with TRBD2. CDR1 and CDR2 (germline): SGHNT, YYREEE (reference sequence). This CDR3 has 16 amino acids. J was trimmed by 2 bases and V by 4 bases; bases with no gene match: 9. CDR3 residues: CASSPTLAGPQETQYF. CDR3 coding DNA: TGTGCCAGCAGCCCCACACTAGCGGGCCCTCAAGAGACCCAGTACTTC.